The T cell receptor beta chain under discussion was sequenced for a study of human T cells and chemical hapten exposure. This clonotype was detected many times. In TCRdb, the RACE reads were re-called with MiXCR into one record per CDR3 protein. The sample has around 99,000 distinct CDR3 sequences, about a tenth seen once. Time point specified: patch test 2, 6 weeks after DPC sensitization. Indicated treatment: therapeutic diphenylcyclopropenone sensitization with weekly scalp DPC. The authors extracted total RNA from unfractionated whole blood. The receptor was derived from a woman aged 40 to 55 with alopecia areata. Some clones in this sample may be carry-over from other donors' samples. The input for sequencing was whole blood, taken in connection with sensitization to the hapten diphenylcyclopropenone (DPC).

Here the CDR3 reads CASSVTRTGGNYGYTF. The CDR3 DNA is TGTGCCAGCAGCGTCACCAGGACAGGGGGCAACTATGGCTACACCTTC. The chain has TRBV9 and TRBJ1-2, with 11 bases identical to TRBD1. Germline V gene data show CDR1 as SGDLS and CDR2 as YYNGEE. The CDR3 is 16 amino acids. J gave up 2 bases and V 2 bases, and 5 bases lay outside the gene matches.